This T cell receptor (beta chain) was captured in a study of cytomegalovirus exposure and HLA in healthy donors. Only a few counts were recorded for this clone. Antigen unknown. Trimming took 5 bases from V and 6 from J, leaving 8 bases between them. This CDR3 has 12 amino acids. CDR1 and CDR2 (germline): SEHNR, FQNEAQ (reference sequence). Whole-study results and caveats: It was reportedly the case that the classifier diagnosed cytomegalovirus status with high specificity and sensitivity.

Use of 60 Vbeta and 13 Jbeta primers characterized the PCR. The data were produced by immunoSEQ multiplex PCR, yet TCRdb's version contains in-frame clones alone and is incomplete. Counted here are around 140,000 clones, 70% to 80% occurring once; the ten biggest clones make up approximately 0.94%. The sample was PBMCs. The chain links TRBV7-9 to TRBJ1-5; D possibly corresponds to TRBD1 (5 bases). This clonotype originated in a woman aged 55-70 years in good health and CMV-seronegative. The chain's CDR3 is CASSGGSQPQHF. DNA of the CDR3: TGTGCCAGCAGCGGGGGGAGTCAGCCCCAGCATTTT.